The source of this TCR beta chain is a study of spatial heterogeneity in lung cancer. One entry per CDR3 protein results from TCRdb running MiXCR on the 5' RACE reads. The table has under 40,000 distinct CDR3 sequences, roughly 5% seen once. Germline V gene data show CDR1 as SNHLY and CDR2 as FYNNEI. The CDR3 has 15 residues. Between the trimmed V and J ends, which lost 2 bases and 10 bases, there was a span of 17 bases. In its sample, this clonotype was seen many times. Described time point: sample taken at primary tumor resection. Unsorted whole RNA of tumor, nontumor lung or frozen PBMC was sequenced.

This TCR came from a female donor with early-stage non-small cell lung cancer. The sequencing used PBMCs, collected at surgery. The rearrangement links TRBV2 to TRBJ1-4, with TRBD1 as a possible D gene (5 bases). Written as DNA, the CDR3 is TGTGCCAGCAGTGAATTACGCAGGGCGGGCGGAAAACTGTTTTTT. The encoded protein is CASSELRRAGGKLFF.